Each of the 31 T cell receptor beta chains below was sequenced from the same sample in a study of blood T cell repertoires in COVID-19. The table came from immunoSEQ multiplex PCR; TCRdb's copy has only in-frame clones and leaves some out. The sample lists about 130,000 clones; 88% were seen once. Sequences were obtained from peripheral blood. The receptors shown here come from a man aged 50-60 years with acute or convalescent COVID-19.

The chain has TRBV6-1 and TRBJ1-1, with TRBD1 identical over 8 bases. The CDR3 is made up of 16 amino acids. Germline V CDR1 and CDR2: MNHNS, SASEGT. V lost 0 bases, J lost 4 bases, and 7 bases stayed unmatched. Here the CDR3 reads CASSEARTGRGTEAFF. CDR3 in DNA: TGTGCCAGCAGTGAAGCTCGGACAGGGAGGGGCACTGAAGCTTTCTTT.

This chain links TRBV9 with TRBJ1-3; D possibly corresponds to TRBD1 (5 bases). This CDR3 has 15 amino acids. V lost 0 bases and J lost 2, with 9 bases in between. Germline CDR1 is SGDLS and CDR2 is YYNGEE. The CDR3 DNA follows: TGTGCCAGCAGCGTAGCCCAGGGAACTGGAAACACCATATATTTT. It specifies CASSVAQGTGNTIYF. Full variable domain (rest looked up from reference TRBV9 and TRBJ1-3): DSGVTQTPKHLITATGQRVTLRCSPRSGDLSVYWYQQSLDQGLQFLIQYYNGEERAKGNILERFSAQQFPDLHSELNLSSLELGDSALYFCASSVAQGTGNTIYFGEGSWLTVV.

The chain links TRBV28 to TRBJ1-4; no clear D gene. The CDR3 totals 14 residues. The germline CDR1 and CDR2 sequences are MDHEN and SYDVKM. Deletions cut 6 bases from V and 13 bases from J, with 21 bases between. The CDR3 here is CASSPAERSGRLFF. CDR3 nucleotides: TGTGCCAGCAGCCCAGCCGAACGATCCGGGAGACTGTTTTTT.

This chain joins TRBV5-1 and TRBJ2-1, with 8 bases aligning to TRBD2. V lost 0 bases to trimming and J lost 2 bases; unmatched junction nucleotides: 4. In germline, CDR1 is SGHRS, CDR2 YFSETQ. The CDR3 spans 16 residues. Here the CDR3 DNA reads TGCGCCAGCAGCTTGGTAGCGGGGACCACCTACAATGAGCAGTTCTTC. Encoded protein: CASSLVAGTTYNEQFF.

DNA for the CDR3: TGTGCCAGCAGCCCCTTTTCGGGGGGCACAGATACGCAGTATTTT. Protein product: CASSPFSGGTDTQYF. The chain combines TRBV2 with TRBJ2-3; D is possibly TRBD2 (6 bases). CDR1 and CDR2 from the germline V gene are SNHLY and FYNNEI. V lost 6 bases to trimming and J lost 1 base, with 14 bases between them. This CDR3 spans 15 amino acids.

The rearrangement joins TRBV28 to TRBJ1-2, with TRBD1 matching over 7 bases. Germline CDR1 MDHEN, CDR2 SYDVKM. V lost 5 bases and J lost 8; bases outside the gene matches: 17. This CDR3 region has 16 residues. CDR3 protein: CASSLRDSTTKWGYTF. CDR3 nucleotide sequence: TGTGCCAGCAGTCTCCGGGACAGCACAACTAAGTGGGGCTACACCTTC.

V usage is TRBV28 and J usage is TRBJ1-1; the D gene is possibly TRBD1 (5 bases). Germline values: CDR1 MDHEN, CDR2 SYDVKM. The V end was cut by 4 bases, the J end by 4 bases, with 13 bases between. The CDR3 extends over 14 amino acids. Written as DNA, the CDR3 is TGTGCCAGCAGTTCCCCGGCGGGGCTCACTGAAGCTTTCTTT. Translated: CASSSPAGLTEAFF. Complete variable domain (other parts from reference TRBV28 and TRBJ1-1): DVKVTQSSRYLVKRTGEKVFLECVQDMDHENMFWYRQDPGLGLRLIYFSYDVKMKEKGDIPEGYSVSREKKERFSLILESASTNQTSMYLCASSSPAGLTEAFFGQGTRLTVV.

The V and J genes are TRBV19 and TRBJ1-1; possibly TRBD1 for D (5 bases). This CDR3 has 17 residues. Trimming pared 5 bases from V and 3 bases from J, leaving 22 bases between. Germline-derived CDR1 and CDR2 are LNHDA and SQIVND (reference sequence). The CDR3 nucleotides read TGTGCCAGTAGTGGGTGGAATCGACAGCCGTGGGACACTGAAGCTTTCTTT. It specifies CASSGWNRQPWDTEAFF.

The CDR3 protein is CASSPTGKETQYF. The CDR3 coding sequence is TGTGCCAGCAGCCCGACAGGGAAAGAGACCCAGTACTTC. The chain recombines TRBV7-9 with TRBJ2-5; TRBD1 agrees at 7 bases. CDR3 size: 13 residues. Losses at the gene ends were 5 bases for V and 3 bases for J; bases not matched to a gene: 3. Germline V gene data show CDR1 as SEHNR and CDR2 as FQNEAQ (reference sequence).

This chain uses TRBV5-1 with TRBJ1-1; 12 nucleotides line up with TRBD1. Germline assignment: CDR1 SGHRS and CDR2 YFSETQ. This CDR3 has 16 amino acids. V trimming: 4 bases; J trimming: 4 bases; junction bases outside the gene matches: 8. The CDR3 DNA reads TGCGCCAGCAGCCCAGGGACAGGGGGCTGGGGCACTGAAGCTTTCTTT. This sequence encodes CASSPGTGGWGTEAFF.

Concerning this clone: Other DNA sequences in the same sample also yield this CDR3. This sequence joins TRBV7-9 and TRBJ2-1, with D possibly matching TRBD2 (5 bases). Germline lookup yields CDR1 SEHNR and CDR2 FQNEAQ (reference sequence). This CDR3 is 13 amino acids long. With 5 bases removed from V and 4 bases from J, the gap between germline ends came to 9 bases. The CDR3 DNA reads TGTGCCAGCAGCCTGGACTCTTACAATGAGCAGTTCTTC. Residues: CASSLDSYNEQFF.

The chain links TRBV10-1 to TRBJ2-1; D remains unclear. This CDR3 has 12 residues. Germline V CDR1 and CDR2: WNHNN, SYGVQD (reference sequence). V was cut by 3 bases and J by 5 bases, with 5 bases left in between. In DNA form, the CDR3 reads TGCGCCAGCAGTGAACTTAACAATGAGCAGTTCTTC. Protein product: CASSELNNEQFF.

The chain has TRBV4-1 and TRBJ2-7; D perhaps matches TRBD2 (5 bases). This CDR3 is built from 12 residues. In germline, CDR1 is MGHRA, CDR2 YSYEKL. The V gene lost 5 bases and the J gene lost 7 bases, with 12 bases spanning the gap. CDR3 DNA sequence: TGCGCCAGCAGCTCTAGAGGAGGTGAGCAGTACTTC. Translated, it gives CASSSRGGEQYF.

This clone came up a few times. This chain connects TRBV4-2 to TRBJ2-7; 10 bases match TRBD2. The CDR3 is 16 residues long. The trim removed 3 bases at V and 1 base at J, leaving 6 bases unmatched. The germline V gene encodes CDR1 LGHNA and CDR2 YNFKEQ. In DNA form, the CDR3 reads TGTGCCAGCAGCCAGGCCAATAGCGGGGGGTCCTACGAGCAGTACTTC. It is translated as CASSQANSGGSYEQYF.

The rearrangement uses TRBV5-1 and TRBJ1-1, with D possibly matching TRBD1 (5 bases). V was clipped by 5 bases and J by 2 bases, with 13 bases between them. CDR1 is SGHRS and CDR2 is YFSETQ in the germline V gene. This CDR3 is 14 amino acids long. CDR3 protein: CASSLHGGNTEAFF. As DNA, the CDR3 is TGCGCCAGCAGTCTCCACGGGGGAAACACTGAAGCTTTCTTT.

The chain carries TRBV21-1 and TRBJ2-7; the table's D call TRBD1 went unverified against the DNA. TRBV21-1 is termed a pseudogene. The CDR3 covers 15 residues. The CDR3, as DNA: TGTGCCAGCAGCAAAAGAGGACAGTACTCCTACGAGCAGTACTTC. Its translation: CASSKRGQYSYEQYF.

V gene TRBV6-2 or TRBV6-3 combines with J gene TRBJ2-1; 8 bases agree with TRBD2. Trimming at V came to 2 bases and at J to 9 bases, leaving 9 bases not matched to a gene. The CDR3 is 15 residues long. Per germline, CDR1 MNHEY and CDR2 SVGEGT. The DNA of the CDR3 is TGTGCCAGCAGTTACCGGGCGCGGGGGGTTGGTGAGCAGTTCTTC. This sequence encodes CASSYRARGVGEQFF.

This clone appeared a few times. CDR3 sequence: CASSFGAGYGYTF. The CDR3 region has the DNA TGTGCCAGCAGTTTCGGCGCAGGATATGGCTACACCTTC. V is TRBV12-3 or TRBV12-4 and J is TRBJ1-2; D not certain. CDR3 size: 13 residues. Trimming took off 3 bases at V and 5 bases at J, with 10 bases between the two ends.

This clone turned up a few times. The chain combines TRBV30 with TRBJ1-1, with D possibly matching TRBD1 (5 bases). The CDR3 spans 15 residues. The germline CDR1 and CDR2 sequences are GTSNPN and SVGIG (reference sequence). The ends were cut back, 0 bases at V and 4 bases at J, with 15 bases in the middle. CDR3 sequence: CAWSVQGRGSTEAFF. The CDR3 DNA sequence: TGTGCCTGGAGTGTACAAGGACGGGGGTCCACTGAAGCTTTCTTT.

CDR3 loop: CASSQRYPAESSYEQYF. The DNA of the CDR3 is TGCGCCAGCAGCCAGCGCTACCCCGCGGAAAGTTCCTACGAGCAGTACTTC. The rearrangement uses TRBV4-1 and TRBJ2-7; D unclear. Germline lookup yields CDR1 MGHRA and CDR2 YSYEKL. Between the trimmed V and J ends, which lost 3 bases and 1 base, there was a span of 19 bases. The CDR3 is 17 amino acids.

This rearrangement joins TRBV18 to TRBJ1-5, with 7 bases matching TRBD1. V shed 4 bases and J 6 bases; nucleotides not matched to a gene: 15. The germline CDR1 and CDR2 sequences are KGHSH and LQKENI. The CDR3 is made up of 17 amino acids. The CDR3, as DNA: TGTGCCAGCTCACTAACCTTACTGAGACAGGGTAGTCAGCCCCAGCATTTT. Residues: CASSLTLLRQGSQPQHF.

The chain couples TRBV27 to TRBJ1-2; 12 nucleotides match TRBD1. CDR3 length equals 16 residues. J lost 5 bases, V lost 7 bases, and 11 bases had no gene match. The germline CDR1 and CDR2 sequences are MNHEY and SMNVEV (reference sequence). The CDR3 protein is CASTKQGQGAGYGYTF. Written as DNA, the CDR3 is TGTGCCAGCACCAAACAGGGACAGGGGGCAGGGTATGGCTACACCTTC.

This clone appeared a few times. V is TRBV28 and J is TRBJ1-2; a weak D match, TRBD1 (6 bases). CDR1 is MDHEN, CDR2 SYDVKM, per germline. V shed 5 bases and J shed 4 bases, with 8 bases lying between them. This CDR3 has 12 residues. CDR3 loop: CASSTGTYGYTF. The CDR3 DNA reads TGTGCCAGCAGTACAGGGACCTATGGCTACACCTTC.

This clone occurred once. The gene calls are TRBV2 and TRBJ1-1; D gene unclear. With 2 bases removed from V and 8 bases from J, the gap between germline ends came to 12 bases. The CDR3 loop spans 13 amino acids. The V gene's germline CDR1 is SNHLY and CDR2 FYNNEI. DNA of the CDR3: TGTGCCAGCAGTGAATTGAGCAACTGGGAAGCTTTCTTT. This sequence encodes CASSELSNWEAFF.

This clone was picked up a small number of times. The chain recombines TRBV7-9 with TRBJ1-1; no clear D. Germline CDR1 is SEHNR and CDR2 is FQNEAQ (reference sequence). The length of the CDR3 is 16 residues. Trimming stripped 5 bases from V and 0 bases from J, with 16 bases between. The CDR3 DNA sequence: TGTGCCAGCAGCCTCCGCGCAGGAAACATGAACACTGAAGCTTTCTTT. Translation: CASSLRAGNMNTEAFF.

The count of this clone is one. The CDR3 loop reads CASSPGLAGALETQYF. The DNA of the CDR3 is TGCGCCAGCAGCCCGGGACTAGCGGGAGCCTTGGAGACCCAGTACTTC. V usage is TRBV5-1 and J usage is TRBJ2-5, with TRBD2 matching over 14 bases. The CDR3 loop spans 16 amino acids. Trimming at V came to 4 bases and at J to 5 bases, leaving 7 bases not matched to a gene. The germline gives CDR1 SGHRS, CDR2 YFSETQ.

The J gene is TRBJ1-1, the V gene TRBV19; no reliable D call. The CDR3 has 15 amino acids. V shed 6 bases and J shed 2 bases, with 16 bases lying between them. The V gene's germline CDR1 is LNHDA and CDR2 SQIVND (reference sequence). Here the CDR3 reads CASSTARSSNTEAFF. CDR3 coding DNA: TGTGCCAGTAGCACCGCCCGGAGCTCCAACACTGAAGCTTTCTTT.

The chain uses TRBV24-1 and TRBJ2-4, with D perhaps TRBD2 (6 bases). There are 15 residues in the CDR3. Germline loops: CDR1 KGHDR, CDR2 SFDVKD. With 4 bases removed from V and 3 bases from J, the gap between germline ends came to 12 bases. CDR3 protein: CATSDARESKNIQYF. In nucleotides, the CDR3 is TGTGCCACCAGTGACGCACGGGAGAGCAAAAACATTCAGTACTTC.

V and J are TRBV7-9 and TRBJ1-2; TRBD1 aligns across 10 bases. V shed 5 bases and J 9 bases; nucleotides not matched to a gene: 9. From germline, CDR1 is SEHNR and CDR2 FQNEAQ (reference sequence). The CDR3 loop spans 14 amino acids. Here the CDR3 DNA reads TGTGCCAGCAGCCCCCGGAGACAGGGGGCTAGCTACACCTTC. It codes for CASSPRRQGASYTF.

The chain is built from TRBV19 and TRBJ2-1; TRBD1 matches at 8 bases. Trimming took 7 bases from V and 5 from J; bases not matched to a gene: 13. The V gene's germline CDR1 is LNHDA and CDR2 SQIVND (reference sequence). This CDR3 is 16 amino acids long. CDR3 coding DNA: TGTGCCAGTAATTCCTGGACAGGGAACATGGACAATGAGCAGTTCTTC. Translated: CASNSWTGNMDNEQFF.

The V gene is TRBV28, the J gene TRBJ1-1; TRBD1 aligns across 9 bases. CDR1 and CDR2 (germline): MDHEN, SYDVKM. Trimming took 5 bases from V and 7 from J; bases not matched to a gene: 5. CDR3 length equals 13 residues. The CDR3, as DNA: TGTGCCAGCAGTGACAGGGGGGTGGGTGAAGCTTTCTTT. It translates to CASSDRGVGEAFF.